This T cell receptor (beta chain) was captured by sequencing in a study of persistence of HIV-infected CD4 T cells. With regard to this clone: Its antigen is as yet unknown.

This was the immunoSEQ version 4 assay in survey mode. Assay: immunoSEQ multiplex PCR; the TCRdb copy retains only in-frame clones and omits some. The sample gives 40,000 to 50,000 clones, about 81% of which show up once; 2.5% to 3% is in the top ten. The CDR3 sequence is 11 residues long. Trimming pared 1 base from V and 12 bases from J, leaving 9 bases between. CDR1 and CDR2 (germline): ENHRY, SYGVKD. The stimulus was lysate of CMV-infected fibroblasts, approximately 9.7 ug/mL. CD40L/CD69 double-negative CD45RO-high memory CD4+ T cells were collected. Whole-study results and caveats: Antigen-responding cells were enriched for degenerate expanded CDR3beta sequences.

The chain combines TRBV10-3 with TRBJ1-1; weak D call: TRBD1 (5 bases). This material consisted of CD4+ T cells sorted from PBMCs after roughly 19-hour stimulation, taken from a patient who received antiretroviral therapy. This sequence originates from an adult man with HIV who was CMV-seropositive. This CDR3 is CAISEYGGSFF. In DNA form, the CDR3 reads TGTGCCATCAGTGAGTACGGGGGATCTTTCTTT.